Following are 16 T cell receptor beta chains from one sample sequenced in a study of T cell repertoires in cytomegalovirus infection. TCRdb independently ran MiXCR on the reads; one entry per CDR3 protein. The data contain hundreds of thousands of distinct CDR3 sequences, 20% to 25% of them singletons. The source material was CD8+ T cells from PBMCs. Source of these receptors: a human donor in good health (CMV status not recorded). Some clones in this sample may be carry-over from other donors' samples.

This clonotype was recorded a few times. The chain couples TRBV6-6 to TRBJ1-5; D gene uncertain. The germline gives CDR1 MNHNY, CDR2 SVGAGI (reference sequence). This CDR3 region has 14 residues. Trimming shortened V by 2 bases and J by 5 bases, and 10 bases separated the two germline ends. As DNA, the CDR3 is TGTGCCAGCAGTTACACCCTACCCGATCAGCCCCAGCATTTT. This codes for CASSYTLPDQPQHF.

The chain uses TRBV20-1 and TRBJ1-2; D not resolved. Trimming stripped 1 base from V and 3 bases from J, with 15 bases between. There are 15 residues in the CDR3. Germline V gene sequence: CDR1 DFQATT, CDR2 SNEGSKA (reference sequence). CDR3 region: CSARALTRKDYGYTF. In DNA form, the CDR3 reads TGCAGTGCTAGAGCCCTCACTAGGAAGGACTATGGCTACACCTTC.

This clonotype showed up many times. The rearrangement joins TRBV28 to TRBJ2-1, with D possibly TRBD2 on 5 matching bases. The V and J ends lost 5 bases and 5 bases respectively, with 10 bases between them. Germline CDR1 is MDHEN and CDR2 is SYDVKM. The CDR3 is 13 residues long. The CDR3 DNA is TGTGCCAGCAGTCCGGGGATCAACAATGAGCAGTTCTTC. It translates to CASSPGINNEQFF.

The rearrangement uses TRBV12-3 or TRBV12-4 and TRBJ1-1, with 9 bases identical to TRBD1. This CDR3 contains 16 residues. J gave up 3 bases and V 6 bases, and 11 bases lay outside the gene matches. The CDR3 loop is CASRTPGQGTHTEAFF. The DNA for the CDR3 is TGTGCCAGCAGAACTCCGGGACAGGGCACGCACACTGAAGCTTTCTTT.

This chain links TRBV6-5 with TRBJ2-7; D not resolved. Trimming took off 0 bases at V and 2 bases at J, with 8 bases between the two ends. The germline V gene has CDR1 MNHEY and CDR2 SVGAGI. The CDR3 has 14 amino acids. This CDR3 reads CASSYSQSAYEQYF. CDR3 DNA: TGTGCCAGCAGTTACTCACAGTCCGCCTACGAGCAGTACTTC.

This clonotype has ten or more counts. The chain has TRBV6-5 and TRBJ2-2, with a weak D call TRBD1 (6 bases). The V end lost 1 base, the J end lost 2 bases, and 14 bases lay between the germline ends. CDR1 and CDR2 (germline): MNHEY, SVGAGI. There are 17 residues in the CDR3. The CDR3 reads CASSYYSTGTNTGELFF. The DNA for the CDR3 is TGTGCCAGCAGTTACTACTCAACAGGGACAAACACCGGGGAGCTGTTTTTT.

As concerns this clonotype: This may be a read error, as it is one base from a much larger clone. V and J are TRBV6-2 or TRBV6-3 and TRBJ2-4; D unclear. CDR1 and CDR2 from the germline V gene are MNHEY and SVGEGT. This CDR3 comprises 18 residues. V shed 7 bases and J shed 0 bases, with 22 bases lying between them. CDR3 DNA: TGTGCCAGCACCCCTTTCCCTTCAGAAGATACAGCCAAAAACATTCAGTACTTC. Its translation: CASTPFPSEDTAKNIQYF.

Remarks on this clonotype: A clone one base away is much larger, so this may be a read error. The gene calls are TRBV10-3 and TRBJ2-2, with 7 bases aligning to TRBD1. The germline V gene has CDR1 ENHRY and CDR2 SYGVKD. The CDR3 sequence is 16 residues long. The CDR3 loop is CATSDADRANTGELFF. The CDR3 DNA follows: TGTGCCACCAGTGATGCCGACAGGGCGAACACCGGGGAGCTGTTTTTT.

This clonotype occurred many times. V gene TRBV5-5 combines with J gene TRBJ2-2; no reliable D call. V was shortened by 6 bases and J by 5 bases, with 5 bases between the two germline ends. Per germline, CDR1 SGHKS and CDR2 YYEKEE (reference sequence). This CDR3 spans 11 amino acids. The CDR3 region is CASMETGELFF. DNA of the CDR3: TGTGCCAGCATGGAGACCGGGGAGCTGTTTTTT.

This clonotype was detected only a few times. The genes are TRBV7-9 and TRBJ1-2, with D uncertain. The CDR3 covers 12 residues. Trimming took off 5 bases at V and 6 bases at J, with 10 bases between the two ends. CDR1 is SEHNR, CDR2 FQNEAQ, per germline (reference sequence). The CDR3 DNA sequence: TGTGCCAGCAGCCCCGCCGTACATGGCTACACCTTC. It encodes CASSPAVHGYTF. The full variable domain, rest sourced from reference TRBV7-9 and TRBJ1-2, is DTGVSQNPRHKITKRGQNVTFRCDPISEHNRLYWYRQTLGQGPEFLTYFQNEAQLEKSRLLSDRFSAERPKGSFSTLEIQRTEQGDSAMYLCASSPAVHGYTFGSGTRLTVV.

This clonotype was detected many times. The chain couples TRBV11-2 to TRBJ2-7, with D possibly being TRBD2 (7 bases). Germline CDR1 reads SGHAT; CDR2 reads FQNNGV. The V end lost 5 bases, the J end lost 5 bases, and 10 bases lay between the germline ends. The CDR3 is made up of 12 amino acids. CDR3 region: CASSRGGDEQYV. CDR3 bases: TGTGCCAGCAGCAGGGGGGGAGACGAGCAGTACGTC.

This clonotype has just a few counts. The chain uses TRBV2 and TRBJ2-1; 13 positions match TRBD2. The CDR3 is made up of 15 amino acids. Germline CDR1 reads SNHLY; CDR2 reads FYNNEI. The V segment lost 10 bases and the J segment 7 bases; nucleotides outside the gene matches: 10. For the CDR3, the DNA is TGTGCCATGCCAGGGGGGACTAGCGGGGCAAATGAGCAGTTCTTC. Encoded protein: CAMPGGTSGANEQFF.

This clonotype occurred a few times. This chain uses TRBV18 with TRBJ2-7; D is unclear. The V gene lost 2 bases and the J gene lost 5 bases, with 10 bases spanning the gap. This CDR3 region has 13 residues. Germline lookup yields CDR1 KGHSH and CDR2 LQKENI. The DNA for the CDR3 is TGTGCCAGCTCACCAGAACCTGGGGACGAGCAGTACTTC. This sequence encodes CASSPEPGDEQYF.

The chain recombines TRBV14 with TRBJ2-7; 7 bases align to TRBD2. CDR1 and CDR2 from the germline V gene are SGHDN and FVKESK. V shed 6 bases and J 3 bases; nucleotides not matched to a gene: 2. The CDR3 is 12 amino acids. The CDR3, as DNA: TGTGCCAGCAGTAGGACTAGCTACGAGCAGTACGTC. Translation: CASSRTSYEQYV.

In this sample, this clonotype turned up many times. The rearrangement links TRBV7-2 to TRBJ2-1, with D possibly TRBD1 on 6 matching bases. From germline, CDR1 is SGHTA and CDR2 FQGNSA. CDR3 length equals 13 residues. The V gene lost 2 bases and the J gene lost 7 bases, with 9 bases spanning the gap. CDR3 in amino acids: CASSLNRANEQFF. CDR3 in DNA: TGTGCCAGCAGCTTAAACAGGGCTAATGAGCAGTTCTTC.

This clonotype was detected many times. This chain uses TRBV27 with TRBJ2-1; no firm D call. This CDR3 is built from 14 residues. Germline V gene lookup returns CDR1 MNHEY and CDR2 SMNVEV (reference sequence). The ends were cut back, 2 bases at V and 4 bases at J, with 9 bases in the middle. The CDR3 region has the DNA TGTGCCAGCAGTTTACAGGACCAGTACAATGAGCAGTTCTTC. This sequence encodes CASSLQDQYNEQFF.